The next 14 T cell receptor beta chains were all read from a single sample in a study of vaccination and CD4 T cells after COVID-19. Oncomine TCR Beta short-read sequencing was applied to DNA from cultured CD4+ T cells. TCRdb independently ran MiXCR on the PCR reads; one entry per CDR3 protein. Of around 8,000 distinct CDR3 sequences detected, roughly 50% appear once; the ten largest clones hold less than 25%. Stated treatment: roughly 10-day PBMC culture with coronavirus spike peptide pools or control peptides (ViraFEST assay). No antigen has been assigned to these receptors. The sample consisted of CD4+ T cells from blood, cultured in vitro. The receptors were gathered from a human donor who had recovered from COVID-19.

The chain uses TRBV9 and TRBJ2-3; D unresolved. The V and J ends lost 0 bases and 2 bases respectively, with 7 bases between them. This CDR3 comprises 14 residues. The germline CDR1 and CDR2 sequences are SGDLS and YYNGEE. The CDR3 is CASSVDYTTDTQYF. The CDR3 nucleotides are TGTGCCAGCAGCGTAGACTACACCACAGATACGCAGTATTTT. Filled out from reference TRBV9 and TRBJ2-3, the complete variable domain reads DSGVTQTPKHLITATGQRVTLRCSPRSGDLSVYWYQQSLDQGLQFLIQYYNGEERAKGNILERFSAQQFPDLHSELNLSSLELGDSALYFCASSVDYTTDTQYFGPGTRLTVL.

This clonotype was picked up one time. This chain joins TRBV18 and TRBJ2-6; 8 nucleotides line up with TRBD1. This CDR3 has 16 amino acids. Germline V gene lookup returns CDR1 KGHSH and CDR2 LQKENI. J lost 4 bases, V lost 2 bases, and 4 bases had no gene match. The CDR3 DNA sequence: TGTGCCAGCTCACCAACGGACAGGGCGGGGGCCAACGTCCTGACTTTC. Encoded protein: CASSPTDRAGANVLTF.

The chain employs TRBV5-4 and TRBJ1-1, with TRBD1 matching over 7 bases. The trim removed 4 bases at V and 1 base at J, leaving 4 bases unmatched. The CDR3 sequence is 14 residues long. CDR1 and CDR2 from the germline V gene are SGHNT and YYREEE (reference sequence). This chain's CDR3 is CASSPGQPNTEAFF. The CDR3 DNA reads as TGTGCCAGCAGCCCGGGACAGCCGAACACTGAAGCTTTCTTT.

The chain couples TRBV20-1 to TRBJ1-1; D may be TRBD1 (5 bases). This CDR3 spans 13 amino acids. Germline V gives CDR1 DFQATT, CDR2 SNEGSKA (reference sequence). The V and J ends lost 1 base and 7 bases respectively, with 13 bases between them. As DNA, the CDR3 is TGCAGTGCTAGAGTTCCTGCAGGGCTTGAAGCTTTCTTT. Protein product: CSARVPAGLEAFF.

The gene calls are TRBV18 and TRBJ1-1, with D possibly TRBD1 on 6 matching bases. V was shortened by 10 bases and J by 0 bases, with 12 bases between the two germline ends. Germline CDR1 reads KGHSH; CDR2 reads LQKENI. The CDR3 extends over 13 amino acids. CDR3 amino acids: CATQQGMNTEAFF. The CDR3 DNA sequence: TGTGCCACACAACAGGGAATGAACACTGAAGCTTTCTTT.

The chain links TRBV20-1 to TRBJ2-7; TRBD1 matches at 9 bases. Trimming took 3 bases from V and 2 from J; bases not matched to a gene: 2. The CDR3 has 13 amino acids. Germline values: CDR1 DFQATT, CDR2 SNEGSKA (reference sequence). The CDR3 is CSARTGGTYEQYF. Here the CDR3 DNA reads TGCAGTGCTAGGACAGGGGGAACCTACGAGCAGTACTTC.

The V gene is TRBV7-2, the J gene TRBJ2-7; D remains unclear. V dropped 3 bases and J dropped 5 bases, with 11 bases sitting between them. Germline lookup yields CDR1 SGHTA and CDR2 FQGNSA. The CDR3 extends over 13 amino acids. In nucleotides, the CDR3 is TGTGCCAGCAGCTTCGGTCTTGGGAACGAGCAGTACTTC. It codes for CASSFGLGNEQYF.

The rearrangement joins TRBV4-1 to TRBJ1-1, with TRBD1 as a possible D gene (5 bases). This CDR3 is built from 15 residues. V dropped 3 bases and J dropped 1 base, with 12 bases sitting between them. Germline V gives CDR1 MGHRA, CDR2 YSYEKL. CDR3 in amino acids: CASSHGGARNTEAFF. The CDR3, as DNA: TGCGCCAGCAGCCACGGAGGGGCGCGGAACACTGAAGCTTTCTTT.

This clonotype was counted between two and nine times. The V call is TRBV2, the J call TRBJ2-7; the D is unclear. Germline lookup yields CDR1 SNHLY and CDR2 FYNNEI. This CDR3 is built from 13 residues. V gave up 2 bases and J gave up 3 bases, with 8 bases separating them. The CDR3 protein is CASSELTVYEQYF. CDR3 nucleotide sequence: TGTGCCAGCAGTGAATTAACGGTCTACGAGCAGTACTTC.

This clonotype came up a few times. The chain employs TRBV6-5 and TRBJ1-6; maybe TRBD1 (6 bases). This CDR3 region has 12 residues. The germline V gene has CDR1 MNHEY and CDR2 SVGAGI. V dropped 4 bases and J dropped 9 bases, with 7 bases sitting between them. DNA of the CDR3: TGTGCCAGCAGTTCACAGGGTTCACCCCTCCACTTT. This encodes CASSSQGSPLHF.

The chain joins TRBV24-1 to TRBJ2-1; 11 bases are a match to TRBD1. Germline V CDR1 and CDR2: KGHDR, SFDVKD. The length of the CDR3 is 18 residues. The ends lost 3 bases at V and 2 bases at J; junction bases unmatched: 8. CDR3 sequence (DNA): TGTGCCACCAGTGATCCGAGGGACAGGGGGAATGCCTACAATGAGCAGTTCTTC. Translated, it gives CATSDPRDRGNAYNEQFF.

This chain connects TRBV25-1 to TRBJ1-6, with 7 bases matching TRBD1. The CDR3 extends over 13 amino acids. CDR1 is MGHDK and CDR2 is SYGVNS in the germline V gene. V was pared by 8 bases and J by 7 bases, with 5 bases of the junction left unmatched. The CDR3 loop reads CASGGTANSPLHF. Here the CDR3 DNA reads TGTGCCAGCGGGGGGACAGCGAATTCACCCCTCCACTTT.

This chain joins TRBV24-1 and TRBJ2-1; TRBD2 aligns across 13 bases. The CDR3 is 17 amino acids. V was pared by 3 bases and J by 12 bases, with 13 bases of the junction left unmatched. Germline V lookup: CDR1 KGHDR, CDR2 SFDVKD. CDR3 sequence (DNA): TGTGCCACCAGTGATCAGGCTACTAGCGGGGGGGATGTTCGGCAGTTCTTC. It codes for CATSDQATSGGDVRQFF.

The V and J genes are TRBV7-9 and TRBJ2-3; the D gene is possibly TRBD1 (6 bases). This CDR3 is built from 15 residues. Between the trimmed V and J ends, which lost 5 bases and 0 bases, there was a span of 12 bases. Germline values: CDR1 SEHNR, CDR2 FQNEAQ (reference sequence). The DNA for the CDR3 is TGTGCCAGCAGCGCTTCAGGGGTGAGCACAGATACGCAGTATTTT. Translation: CASSASGVSTDTQYF.